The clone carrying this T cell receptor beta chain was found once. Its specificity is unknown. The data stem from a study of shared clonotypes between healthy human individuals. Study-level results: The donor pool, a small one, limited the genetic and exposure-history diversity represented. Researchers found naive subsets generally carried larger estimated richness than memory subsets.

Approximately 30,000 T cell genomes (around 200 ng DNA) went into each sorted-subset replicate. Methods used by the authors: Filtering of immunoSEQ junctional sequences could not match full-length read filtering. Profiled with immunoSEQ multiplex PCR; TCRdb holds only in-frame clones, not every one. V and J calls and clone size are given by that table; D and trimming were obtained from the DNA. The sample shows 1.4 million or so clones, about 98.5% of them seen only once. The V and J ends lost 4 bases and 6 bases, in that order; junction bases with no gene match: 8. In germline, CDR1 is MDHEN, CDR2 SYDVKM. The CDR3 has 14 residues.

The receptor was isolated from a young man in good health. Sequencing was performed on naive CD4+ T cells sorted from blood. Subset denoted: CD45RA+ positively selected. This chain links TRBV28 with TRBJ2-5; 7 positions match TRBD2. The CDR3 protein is CASSYPLASKTQYF. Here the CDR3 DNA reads TGTGCCAGCAGTTATCCACTAGCGAGCAAGACCCAGTACTTC.